This entry concerns a single T cell receptor beta chain. Its specificity is not known. Unique molecular identifiers were present in the TCR beta cDNA libraries. In TCRdb, the PCR reads were re-called with MiXCR into one record per CDR3 protein. Of approximately 570,000 distinct CDR3 sequences in the sample, around 40% are singletons; the top ten hold roughly 1.7%. The sample comes from a study of post-analysis software for immune sequencing data. Study results and limitations: There were roughly five TRBV segments more frequent in patients than controls, and TRBV5-6, TRBV5-1 and TRBV20-1 were among them.

The V segment lost 5 bases and the J segment 8 bases; nucleotides outside the gene matches: 13. Germline V CDR1 and CDR2: SNHLY, FYNNEI. The CDR3 covers 17 residues. The V gene is TRBV2, the J gene TRBJ2-3, with 13 bases that match TRBD2. The receptor was isolated from a girl aged 10 to 17 with multiple sclerosis. Sequenced material: blood. The CDR3 DNA is TGTGCCAGCAGTCCCCGGACTAGCGGGGGCCCCCAGGGTACGCAGTATTTT. Protein product: CASSPRTSGGPQGTQYF.